Shown below are 25 T cell receptor beta chains from a single sample sequenced in a study of CD8 T cells in ankylosing spondylitis. TCRdb reprocessed the 5' RACE reads with MiXCR, giving one entry per CDR3 protein. Among 200,000 to 300,000 distinct CDR3 sequences listed, around 7.8% were seen once. The material sequenced was blood, either unsorted or a sorted T cell fraction (not recorded which). The receptors were gathered from a male donor with ankylosing spondylitis or in good health (not recorded which).

There are many counts of this clonotype. The V gene is TRBV9, the J gene TRBJ1-1, with D unresolved. Germline lookup yields CDR1 SGDLS and CDR2 YYNGEE. This CDR3 contains 13 residues. V was trimmed by 2 bases and J by 0 bases, leaving 5 bases between them. The CDR3 DNA follows: TGTGCCAGCAGCGTTAGGGTGAACACTGAAGCTTTCTTT. Its protein product is CASSVRVNTEAFF.

This clonotype was seen many times. The chain couples TRBV7-2 to TRBJ1-2; 8 nucleotides agree with TRBD1. From germline, CDR1 is SGHTA and CDR2 FQGNSA. Losses at the gene ends were 5 bases for V and 4 bases for J; bases not matched to a gene: 6. The CDR3 is 14 residues long. The chain's CDR3 is CASSQTGVAYGYTF. The CDR3 coding sequence is TGTGCCAGCAGCCAGACAGGGGTGGCCTATGGCTACACCTTC.

The chain joins TRBV7-2 to TRBJ1-4; D is unclear. The CDR3 totals 14 residues. The germline V gene encodes CDR1 SGHTA and CDR2 FQGNSA. Trimming took off 2 bases at V and 8 bases at J, with 12 bases between the two ends. CDR3 amino acids: CASSLYAGIEKLFF. The CDR3 DNA reads as TGTGCCAGCAGCTTATACGCAGGCATAGAAAAACTGTTTTTT. Supplemented by reference TRBV7-2 and TRBJ1-4, the full variable domain reads GAGVSQSPSNKVTEKGKDVELRCDPISGHTALYWYRQSLGQGLEFLIYFQGNSAPDKSGLPSDRFSAERTGGSVSTLTIQRTQQEDSAVYLCASSLYAGIEKLFFGSGTQLSVL.

There are many counts of this clonotype. The chain carries TRBV6-1 and TRBJ2-3; D unclear. The CDR3 contains 12 residues. Trimming pared 2 bases from V and 7 bases from J, leaving 7 bases between. Germline V gene data show CDR1 as MNHNS and CDR2 as SASEGT. In nucleotides, the CDR3 is TGTGCCAGCAGTGAACTGGGGAATACGCAGTATTTT. Amino acids: CASSELGNTQYF.

In this sample, this clonotype turned up many times. The gene calls are TRBV3-1 and TRBJ2-1, with D tentatively TRBD2 (5 bases). Germline V lookup: CDR1 LGHDT, CDR2 YNNKEL (reference sequence). This CDR3 region has 16 residues. Trimming shortened V by 0 bases and J by 8 bases, and 17 bases separated the two germline ends. The CDR3 sequence: CASSQDRTGIGHEQFF. CDR3 sequence (DNA): TGTGCCAGCAGCCAAGATCGCACGGGGATAGGGCATGAGCAGTTCTTC.

This clonotype has a handful of counts. V usage is TRBV7-9 and J usage is TRBJ2-2; D might be TRBD1 or TRBD2, each matching 7 bases. The V and J ends lost 9 bases and 1 base respectively, with 12 bases between them. CDR3 length equals 14 residues. Germline V CDR1 and CDR2: SEHNR, FQNEAQ (reference sequence). The CDR3 coding sequence is TGTGCCAGGGGAGGGACAGTGAACACCGGGGAGCTGTTTTTT. Encoded protein: CARGGTVNTGELFF.

This clonotype came up many times. The genes are TRBV12-3 or TRBV12-4 and TRBJ2-2; D possibly corresponds to TRBD2 (6 bases). V was trimmed by 6 bases and J by 3 bases, leaving 20 bases between them. CDR3 length equals 17 residues. DNA of the CDR3: TGTGCCAGCAGACCCGTGGGGGGAGGACTTTACACCGGGGAGCTGTTTTTT. Its translation is CASRPVGGGLYTGELFF.

This clonotype was observed at least ten times. This sequence joins TRBV5-1 and TRBJ2-6; D is undetermined. V lost 2 bases and J lost 0, with 12 bases in between. The CDR3 extends over 17 amino acids. Germline CDR1 reads SGHRS; CDR2 reads YFSETQ. CDR3 sequence: CASSLYQVNSGANVLTF. The CDR3 DNA sequence: TGCGCCAGCAGCTTATACCAGGTCAACTCTGGGGCCAACGTCCTGACTTTC.

Many counts were recorded for this clonotype. The J gene is TRBJ1-1, the V gene TRBV7-8; no reliable D call. The CDR3 totals 14 residues. The V gene's germline CDR1 is SGHVS and CDR2 FQNEAQ. With 4 bases removed from V and 4 bases from J, the gap between germline ends came to 13 bases. The CDR3 DNA is TGTGCCAGCAGCTCTCACCCTTGGGGCACTGAAGCTTTCTTT. The encoded protein is CASSSHPWGTEAFF.

This clonotype showed up many times. The genes are TRBV20-1 and TRBJ2-5, with 12 bases that match TRBD2. Germline values: CDR1 DFQATT, CDR2 SNEGSKA (reference sequence). The CDR3 has 17 residues. The J segment lost 3 bases and the V segment lost 6 bases, leaving 14 bases of the junction unmatched. The CDR3 sequence is CSAAPKLAGGPEETQYF. The DNA for the CDR3 is TGCAGTGCCGCCCCCAAACTAGCGGGGGGACCTGAAGAGACCCAGTACTTC.

This clonotype was counted many times. This chain joins TRBV7-2 and TRBJ2-1; TRBD2 matches 9 bases. The CDR3 sequence is 14 residues long. Trimming took 10 bases from V and 7 from J; bases not matched to a gene: 11. Germline V gene data show CDR1 as SGHTA and CDR2 as FQGNSA. CDR3 residues: CAIKYRAGGNEQFF. The CDR3 nucleotides read TGTGCCATCAAATATCGGGCGGGGGGGAATGAGCAGTTCTTC.

This clonotype has ten or more counts. The rearrangement uses TRBV6-5 and TRBJ2-7; 8 nucleotides agree with TRBD1. The CDR3 runs to 12 residues. After removal of 6 bases from V and 6 bases from J, the junction contained 4 bases not matched to a gene. Germline V gives CDR1 MNHEY, CDR2 SVGAGI. The CDR3 sequence is CASSLGTGEQYF. The DNA of the CDR3 is TGTGCCAGCAGCCTCGGGACAGGCGAGCAGTACTTC.

There are many counts of this clonotype. This chain uses TRBV20-1 with TRBJ1-2, with D perhaps matching TRBD1 (5 bases). V was cut by 6 bases and J by 3 bases, with 23 bases left in between. The germline V gene has CDR1 DFQATT and CDR2 SNEGSKA (reference sequence). This CDR3 region has 16 residues. CDR3 sequence: CSAQRSEGARYYGYTF. CDR3 nucleotide sequence: TGCAGTGCGCAGAGATCGGAAGGGGCGAGGTACTATGGCTACACCTTC.

The table lists this clonotype with many counts. The rearrangement joins TRBV20-1 to TRBJ2-1, with 8 bases aligning to TRBD1. After removal of 0 bases from V and 5 bases from J, the junction contained 9 bases not matched to a gene. The length of the CDR3 is 16 residues. CDR1 is DFQATT, CDR2 SNEGSKA, per germline (reference sequence). This CDR3 reads CSARDPDRDLNNEQFF. The CDR3 DNA follows: TGCAGTGCTAGAGATCCGGACAGGGATCTCAACAATGAGCAGTTCTTC.

In its sample, this clonotype was seen a few times. V is TRBV5-1 and J is TRBJ2-1; D might be TRBD2 (6 bases). Trimming left V 1 base short and J 8 bases short, with 16 bases between. Germline loops: CDR1 SGHRS, CDR2 YFSETQ. The CDR3 spans 15 residues. CDR3 DNA sequence: TGCGCCAGCAGCTTGACGGCAGGAGGGTCGGATGAGCAGTTCTTC. Its protein product is CASSLTAGGSDEQFF. Based on the CDR3 plus reference TRBV5-1 and TRBJ2-1, the full variable domain is KAGVTQTPRYLIKTRGQQVTLSCSPISGHRSVSWYQQTPGQGLQFLFEYFSETQRNKGNFPGRFSGRQFSNSRSEMNVSTLELGDSALYLCASSLTAGGSDEQFFGPGTRLTVL.

The chain has TRBV20-1 and TRBJ2-3; no clear D. The CDR3 has 14 residues. Germline V gene sequence: CDR1 DFQATT, CDR2 SNEGSKA (reference sequence). V was cut by 6 bases and J by 6 bases, with 19 bases left in between. In DNA, the CDR3 is TGCAGTGCCCCGGCGGTGGCGGAGTGGGATACGCAGTATTTT. Translating it yields CSAPAVAEWDTQYF.

Many counts were recorded for this clonotype. The chain carries TRBV29-1 and TRBJ2-6; D is undetermined. The ends were cut back, 7 bases at V and 3 bases at J, with 13 bases in the middle. Germline V gene data show CDR1 as SQVTM and CDR2 as ANQGSEA. This CDR3 region has 14 residues. CDR3 DNA sequence: TGCAGCGCGGGCGTAGGGTATGGGGCCAACGTCCTGACTTTC. It yields the protein CSAGVGYGANVLTF. The full variable domain, with the rest looked up from reference TRBV29-1 and TRBJ2-6, is SAVISQKPSRDICQRGTSLTIQCQVDSQVTMMFWYRQQPGQSLTLIATANQGSEATYESGFVIDKFPISRPNLTFSTLTVSNMSPEDSSIYLCSAGVGYGANVLTFGAGSRLTVL.

This clonotype was seen at least ten times. The rearrangement joins TRBV5-5 to TRBJ1-2; TRBD1 matches 8 bases. The ends lost 0 bases at V and 2 bases at J; junction bases unmatched: 0. CDR3 length equals 14 residues. Per the germline V gene, CDR1 is SGHKS and CDR2 is YYEKEE (reference sequence). The CDR3 nucleotides read TGTGCCAGCAGCTTGGCAGGGGGCAACTATGGCTACACCTTC. Translating it yields CASSLAGGNYGYTF. Complete variable domain (other parts from reference TRBV5-5 and TRBJ1-2): DAGVTQSPTHLIKTRGQQVTLRCSPISGHKSVSWYQQVLGQGPQFIFQYYEKEERGRGNFPDRFSARQFPNYSSELNVNALLLGDSALYLCASSLAGGNYGYTFGSGTRLTVV.

This clonotype has more than one count but fewer than ten. One base away lies a much larger clone, so this may be a sequencing read error. This chain connects TRBV5-1 to TRBJ1-2; 9 bases map to TRBD1. The CDR3 consists of 13 residues. CDR1 is SGHRS and CDR2 is YFSETQ in the germline V gene. The DNA for the CDR3 is TGCGCCAGCAGCGTGGGACAGGGAGGCGGCTTCACCTTC. As protein: CASSVGQGGGFTF.

This clonotype was detected only a few times. The V and J genes are TRBV12-3 or TRBV12-4 and TRBJ2-7; TRBD1 is a possible D gene (6 bases). The CDR3 is 14 residues long. The germline V and J ends were trimmed by 6 bases and 2 bases, with 14 bases remaining between them. The CDR3 nucleotides read TGTGCCAGCAGCCCGCCGGGACACCCCTACGAGCAGTACTTC. Protein sequence: CASSPPGHPYEQYF.

The rearrangement uses TRBV5-5 and TRBJ2-5; 7 bases are shared with TRBD1. CDR3 size: 15 residues. Germline V gene lookup returns CDR1 SGHKS and CDR2 YYEKEE (reference sequence). With V trimmed by 2 bases and J by 1 base, 5 bases remained unmatched. The CDR3 here is CASSFPGQPQETQYF. The CDR3 region has the DNA TGTGCCAGCAGCTTTCCGGGACAGCCCCAAGAGACCCAGTACTTC.

The sample holds many counts of this clonotype. The chain carries TRBV28 and TRBJ2-7; possible D gene TRBD2, 5 bases. This CDR3 has 13 amino acids. Germline-derived CDR1 and CDR2 are MDHEN and SYDVKM. Trimming shortened V by 3 bases and J by 5 bases, and 11 bases separated the two germline ends. For the CDR3, the DNA is TGTGCCAGCAGTTTGTGGAGGTCCGACGAGCAGTACTTC. It is translated as CASSLWRSDEQYF.

This clonotype has ten or more counts. The V gene is TRBV20-1, the J gene TRBJ2-1; 14 bases match TRBD2. Per germline, CDR1 DFQATT and CDR2 SNEGSKA (reference sequence). The CDR3 runs 14 residues. Trimming removed 5 bases from V and 7 bases from J; junction bases left unmatched: 4. The CDR3 DNA is TGCAGTGCTCCGACTAGCGGGAGGGGAAATGAGCAGTTCTTC. Its protein is CSAPTSGRGNEQFF.

There are many counts of this clonotype. The chain couples TRBV5-1 to TRBJ2-1, with D possibly TRBD2 on 5 matching bases. Trimming removed 1 base at V and 0 bases at J, with 8 bases between. Per germline, CDR1 SGHRS and CDR2 YFSETQ. The CDR3 runs to 15 residues. DNA of the CDR3: TGCGCCAGCAGCTTGCGCGAGGGCTCCTACAATGAGCAGTTCTTC. Its protein product is CASSLREGSYNEQFF.

This clonotype was seen repeatedly, ten times or more. V gene TRBV7-2 combines with J gene TRBJ2-4, with TRBD2 matching 13 bases. This CDR3 has 15 amino acids. V gave up 5 bases and J gave up 6 bases; unmatched junction bases: 4. CDR1 and CDR2 from the germline V gene are SGHTA and FQGNSA. CDR3 sequence: CASSPRLAGGNIQYF. CDR3 coding DNA: TGTGCCAGCAGCCCTCGACTAGCGGGGGGAAACATTCAGTACTTC.